This T cell receptor (beta chain) was captured in a study of T cell repertoires in cytomegalovirus infection. Study-level background: CMV infection and matching HLA type were both indicated by public TCR beta signatures. Broader study findings: There were carriers of CMV plus the relevant HLA, and cumulative public TCR beta family frequency identified them.

MiXCR, run by TCRdb on the reads, gives a single entry per CDR3 protein. The sample includes about 680,000 distinct CDR3 sequences, 20% to 25% of them seen just once. In this sample, this clonotype turned up a few times. Its antigen remains unidentified. The CDR3 extends over 13 amino acids. V lost 7 bases and J lost 0, with 7 bases in between. Looked up from germline, CDR1 is MNHNY and CDR2 is SVGAGI (reference sequence). The sample taken for sequencing was CD8+ T cells from PBMCs. This clonotype originated in a human donor in good health (CMV status not recorded). Some clones in this sample may be carry-over from other donors' samples. The chain combines TRBV6-6 with TRBJ2-1; the D is unclear. Here the CDR3 DNA reads TGTGCCAGCAAACCGAGCTCCTACAATGAGCAGTTCTTC. Amino acid sequence: CASKPSSYNEQFF.